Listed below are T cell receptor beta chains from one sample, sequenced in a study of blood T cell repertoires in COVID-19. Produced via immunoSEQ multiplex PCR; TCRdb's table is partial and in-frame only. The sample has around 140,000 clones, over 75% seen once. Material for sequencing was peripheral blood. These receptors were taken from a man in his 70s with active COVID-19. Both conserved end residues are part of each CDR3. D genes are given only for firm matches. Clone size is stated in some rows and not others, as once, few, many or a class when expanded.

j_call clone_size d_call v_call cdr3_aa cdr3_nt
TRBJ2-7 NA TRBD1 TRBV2 CASSGDSHEQYF TGTGCCAGCAGTGGGGACAGCCACGAGCAGTACTTC
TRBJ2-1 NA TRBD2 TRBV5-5 CASNFRASGGTYNEQFF TGTGCCAGCAACTTTAGGGCTAGCGGGGGGACTTACAATGAGCAGTTCTTC
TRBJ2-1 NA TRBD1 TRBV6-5 CASSYDRGPNNEQFF TGTGCCAGCAGTTACGACAGGGGGCCTAACAATGAGCAGTTCTTC
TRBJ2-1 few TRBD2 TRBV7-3 CASSLTASGRGYNEQFF TGTGCCAGCAGCTTAACGGCTAGCGGGAGAGGGTACAATGAGCAGTTCTTC
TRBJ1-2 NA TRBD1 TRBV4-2 CASSQEDRGGYGYTF TGTGCCAGCAGCCAAGAGGACAGGGGAGGCTATGGCTACACCTTC
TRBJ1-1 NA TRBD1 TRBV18 CASSPGTGGETEAFF TGTGCCAGCTCACCCGGGACAGGGGGAGAAACTGAAGCTTTCTTT
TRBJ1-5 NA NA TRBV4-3 CASSQDRDQPQHF TGCGCCAGCAGCCAAGATCGTGATCAGCCCCAGCATTTT
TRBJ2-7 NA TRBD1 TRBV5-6 CASSLKGAFEQYF TGTGCCAGCAGCTTAAAGGGGGCGTTCGAGCAGTACTTC
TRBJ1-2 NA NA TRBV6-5 CASTKGRASYGYTF TGTGCCAGCACCAAAGGCAGGGCGAGCTATGGCTACACCTTC
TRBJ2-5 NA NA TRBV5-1 CASSAGSLETQYF TGCGCCAGCAGCGCCGGGAGTTTAGAGACCCAGTACTTC
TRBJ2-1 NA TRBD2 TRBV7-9 CASSFVGGKNEQFF TGTGCCAGCAGCTTTGTGGGAGGGAAGAATGAGCAGTTCTTC
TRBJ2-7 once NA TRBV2 CASSENRYEQYF TGTGCCAGCAGTGAAAATAGATACGAGCAGTACTTC
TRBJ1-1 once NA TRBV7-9 CASSSLTGRGAAEAFF TGTGCCAGCAGCTCCCTTACGGGCCGGGGGGCCGCTGAAGCTTTCTTT
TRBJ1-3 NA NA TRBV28 CAIGGASGNTIYF TGTGCCATCGGGGGTGCCTCTGGAAACACCATATATTTT
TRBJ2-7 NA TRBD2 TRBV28 CASSPPAGAPSQQYF TGTGCCAGCAGTCCACCAGCGGGAGCGCCCTCTCAGCAGTACTTC
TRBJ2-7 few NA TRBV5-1 CASSPESVFFEQYF TGCGCCAGCAGTCCCGAGAGCGTATTTTTCGAGCAGTACTTC
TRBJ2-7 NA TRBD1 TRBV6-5 CASRRQGFFDEQYF TGTGCCAGCAGGAGACAGGGCTTCTTCGACGAGCAGTACTTC
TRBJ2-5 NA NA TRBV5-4 CASSSPTGPETQYF TGTGCCAGCAGCTCCCCGACAGGCCCGGAGACCCAGTACTTC
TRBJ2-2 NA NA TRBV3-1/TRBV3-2 CASKNRESGELFF TGTGCCAGCAAAAACAGGGAATCCGGGGAGCTGTTTTTT
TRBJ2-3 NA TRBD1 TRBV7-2 CASSPGTGGMDTQYF TGTGCCAGCAGCCCAGGGACAGGAGGGATGGATACGCAGTATTTT
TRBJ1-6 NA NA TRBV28 CASSLRGGRSPLHF TGTGCCAGCAGTTTAAGAGGGGGTCGCTCACCCCTCCACTTT
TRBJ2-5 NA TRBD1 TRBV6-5 CASSYSGRTGQETQYF TGTGCCAGCAGTTACTCAGGCAGGACAGGTCAAGAGACCCAGTACTTC
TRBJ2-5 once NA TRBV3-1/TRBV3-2 CASSLTRYGTQYF TGTGCCAGCAGCCTTACTAGGTATGGGACCCAGTACTTC
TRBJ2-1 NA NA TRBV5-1 CASSLASGGIYSEQFF TGCGCCAGCAGCTTGGCCAGCGGCGGGATTTATAGTGAGCAGTTCTTC
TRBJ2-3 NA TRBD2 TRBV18 CASSVATSGRGDTQYF TGTGCCAGCTCAGTGGCGACTAGCGGGAGAGGAGATACGCAGTATTTT
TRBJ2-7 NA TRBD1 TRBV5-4 CASSPPPGQGSYEQYF TGTGCCAGCAGCCCCCCCCCGGGACAGGGTTCCTACGAGCAGTACTTC
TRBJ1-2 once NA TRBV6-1 CASSDPGGTNYGYTF TGTGCCAGCAGTGACCCGGGGGGGACTAACTATGGCTACACCTTC
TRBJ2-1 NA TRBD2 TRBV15 CATNSGGSAYNEQFF TGTGCCACCAACTCGGGCGGGAGTGCGTACAATGAGCAGTTCTTC
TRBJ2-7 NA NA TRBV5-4 CASSFSPESAYEQYF TGTGCCAGCAGCTTTTCCCCGGAGTCCGCCTACGAGCAGTACTTC
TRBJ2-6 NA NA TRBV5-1 CASRGVLSGANVLTF TGCGCCAGCAGAGGGGTGCTCTCTGGGGCCAACGTCCTGACTTTC
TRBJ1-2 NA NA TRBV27 CASSLRAQGVGYGYTF TGTGCCAGCAGTTTAAGGGCCCAGGGCGTCGGCTATGGCTACACCTTC
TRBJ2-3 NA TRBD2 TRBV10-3 CATRRGEGSTDTQYF TGTGCCACCAGGCGGGGGGAAGGGAGCACAGATACGCAGTATTTT
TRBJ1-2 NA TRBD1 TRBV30 CAWNEGRGPYGYTF TGTGCCTGGAATGAGGGCAGGGGGCCATATGGCTACACCTTC
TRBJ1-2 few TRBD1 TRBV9 CASSPRPGTGNYGYTF TGTGCCAGCAGCCCCCGTCCCGGGACAGGGAACTATGGCTACACCTTC
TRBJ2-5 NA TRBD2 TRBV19 CASMDGAGGPETQYF TGTGCCAGTATGGATGGAGCGGGAGGGCCAGAGACCCAGTACTTC
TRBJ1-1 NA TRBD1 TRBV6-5 CASSWGQGLNTEAFF TGTGCCAGCAGTTGGGGACAGGGTCTGAACACTGAAGCTTTCTTT